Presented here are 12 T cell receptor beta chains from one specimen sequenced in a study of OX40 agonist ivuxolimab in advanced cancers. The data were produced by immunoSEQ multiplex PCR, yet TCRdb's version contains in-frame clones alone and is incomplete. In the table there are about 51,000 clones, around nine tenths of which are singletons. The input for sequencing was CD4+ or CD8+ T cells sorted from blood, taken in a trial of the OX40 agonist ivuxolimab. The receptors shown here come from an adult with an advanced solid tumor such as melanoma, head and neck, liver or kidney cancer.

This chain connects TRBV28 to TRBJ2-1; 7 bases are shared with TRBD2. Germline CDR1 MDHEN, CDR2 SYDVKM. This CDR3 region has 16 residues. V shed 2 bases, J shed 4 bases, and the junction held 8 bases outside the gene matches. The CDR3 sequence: CASSLTASGFYNEQFF. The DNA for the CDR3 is TGTGCCAGCAGTTTAACGGCTAGCGGTTTTTACAATGAGCAGTTCTTC.

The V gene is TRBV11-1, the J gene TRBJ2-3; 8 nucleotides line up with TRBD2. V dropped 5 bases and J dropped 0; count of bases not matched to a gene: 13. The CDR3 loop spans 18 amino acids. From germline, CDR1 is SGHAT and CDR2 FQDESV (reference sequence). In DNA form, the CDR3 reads TGTGCCAGCAGCCAAGCGGGAGCAGGTTTCCGAAGCACAGATACGCAGTATTTT. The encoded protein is CASSQAGAGFRSTDTQYF.

The CDR3 region is CASSLVFGPREKLFF. DNA of the CDR3: TGTGCCAGCAGCTTAGTTTTTGGGCCAAGGGAAAAACTGTTTTTT. The V and J genes are TRBV7-2 and TRBJ1-4; D is undetermined. Looked up from germline, CDR1 is SGHTA and CDR2 is FQGNSA. V dropped 1 base and J dropped 8 bases, with 14 bases sitting between them. CDR3 length: 15 residues.

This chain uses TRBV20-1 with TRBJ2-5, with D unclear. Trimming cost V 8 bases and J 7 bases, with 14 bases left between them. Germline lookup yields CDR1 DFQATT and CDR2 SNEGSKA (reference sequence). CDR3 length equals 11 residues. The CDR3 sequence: CSRVAAATQYF. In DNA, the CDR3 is TGCAGTCGTGTGGCGGCAGCGACCCAGTACTTC.

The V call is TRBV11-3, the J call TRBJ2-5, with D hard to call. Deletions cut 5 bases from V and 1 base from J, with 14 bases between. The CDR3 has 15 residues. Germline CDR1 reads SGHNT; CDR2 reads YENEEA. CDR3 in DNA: TGTGCCAGCAGCACCGGAGCCAGTCCCCAAGAGACCCAGTACTTC. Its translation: CASSTGASPQETQYF.

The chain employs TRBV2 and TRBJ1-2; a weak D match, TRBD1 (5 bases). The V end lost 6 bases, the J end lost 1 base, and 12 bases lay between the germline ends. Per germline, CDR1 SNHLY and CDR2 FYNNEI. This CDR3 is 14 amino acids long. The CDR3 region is CASRQELVNYGYTF. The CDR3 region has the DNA TGTGCCAGCAGACAGGAGCTAGTTAACTATGGCTACACCTTC.

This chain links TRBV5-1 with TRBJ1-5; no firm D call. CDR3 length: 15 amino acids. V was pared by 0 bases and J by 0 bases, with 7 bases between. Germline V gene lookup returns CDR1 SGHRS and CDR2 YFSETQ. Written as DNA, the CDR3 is TGCGCCAGCAGCTTGGGCACGTATAGCAATCAGCCCCAGCATTTT. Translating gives CASSLGTYSNQPQHF. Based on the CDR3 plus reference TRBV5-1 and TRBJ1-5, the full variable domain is KAGVTQTPRYLIKTRGQQVTLSCSPISGHRSVSWYQQTPGQGLQFLFEYFSETQRNKGNFPGRFSGRQFSNSRSEMNVSTLELGDSALYLCASSLGTYSNQPQHFGDGTRLSIL.

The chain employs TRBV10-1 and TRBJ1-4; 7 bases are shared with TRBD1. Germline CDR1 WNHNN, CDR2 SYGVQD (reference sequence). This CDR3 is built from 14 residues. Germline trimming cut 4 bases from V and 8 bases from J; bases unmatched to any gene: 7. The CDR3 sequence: CASSAQGVKEKLFF. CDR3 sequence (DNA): TGCGCCAGCAGTGCGCAGGGGGTAAAGGAAAAACTGTTTTTT.

CDR3 nucleotides: TGTGCCAGCAGTACCGGGACTAGCCTCTTGACGCAGTATTTT. Residues: CASSTGTSLLTQYF. This rearrangement joins TRBV6-1 to TRBJ2-3, with 9 bases matching TRBD2. The junction had 9 bases not matched to a gene; V was cut back by 5 bases and J by 9 bases. Germline CDR1 MNHNS, CDR2 SASEGT. The CDR3 is made up of 14 amino acids.

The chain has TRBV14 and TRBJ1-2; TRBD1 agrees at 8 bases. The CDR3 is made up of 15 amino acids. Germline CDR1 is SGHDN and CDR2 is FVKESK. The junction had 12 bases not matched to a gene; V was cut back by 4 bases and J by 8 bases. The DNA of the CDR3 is TGTGCCAGCAGCCCCACCCTGGGACAGGCCTCGGGCTACACCTTC. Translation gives CASSPTLGQASGYTF.

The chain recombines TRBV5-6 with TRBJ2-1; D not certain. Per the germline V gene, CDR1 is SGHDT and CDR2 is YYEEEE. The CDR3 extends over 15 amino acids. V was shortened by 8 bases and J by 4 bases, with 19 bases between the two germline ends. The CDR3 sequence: CASLKKEYIYNEQFF. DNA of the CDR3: TGTGCCAGTTTAAAAAAGGAATATATTTACAATGAGCAGTTCTTC.

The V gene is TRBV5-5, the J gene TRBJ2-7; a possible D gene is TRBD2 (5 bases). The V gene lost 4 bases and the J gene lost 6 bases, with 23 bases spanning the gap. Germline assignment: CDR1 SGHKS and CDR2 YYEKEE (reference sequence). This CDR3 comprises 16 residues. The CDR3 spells CASSIEHPALGGEQYF. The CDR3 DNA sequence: TGTGCCAGCAGCATAGAACACCCGGCACTTGGAGGCGAGCAGTACTTC.